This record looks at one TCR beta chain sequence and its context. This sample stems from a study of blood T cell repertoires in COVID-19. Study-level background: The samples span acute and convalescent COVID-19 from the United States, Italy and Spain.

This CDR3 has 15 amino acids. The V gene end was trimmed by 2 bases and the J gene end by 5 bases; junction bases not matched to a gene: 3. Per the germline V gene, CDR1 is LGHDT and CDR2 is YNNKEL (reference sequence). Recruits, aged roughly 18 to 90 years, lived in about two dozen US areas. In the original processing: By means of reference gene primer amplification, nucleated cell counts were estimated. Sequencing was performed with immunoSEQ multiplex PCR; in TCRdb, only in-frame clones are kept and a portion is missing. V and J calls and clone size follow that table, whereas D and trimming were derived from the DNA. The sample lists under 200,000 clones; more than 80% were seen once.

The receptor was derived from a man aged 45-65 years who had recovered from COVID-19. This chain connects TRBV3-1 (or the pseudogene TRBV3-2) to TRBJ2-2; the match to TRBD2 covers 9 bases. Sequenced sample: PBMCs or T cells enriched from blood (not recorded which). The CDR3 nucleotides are TGTGCCAGCAGCCAACGGACTAGCGTGACCGGGGAGCTGTTTTTT. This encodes CASSQRTSVTGELFF.